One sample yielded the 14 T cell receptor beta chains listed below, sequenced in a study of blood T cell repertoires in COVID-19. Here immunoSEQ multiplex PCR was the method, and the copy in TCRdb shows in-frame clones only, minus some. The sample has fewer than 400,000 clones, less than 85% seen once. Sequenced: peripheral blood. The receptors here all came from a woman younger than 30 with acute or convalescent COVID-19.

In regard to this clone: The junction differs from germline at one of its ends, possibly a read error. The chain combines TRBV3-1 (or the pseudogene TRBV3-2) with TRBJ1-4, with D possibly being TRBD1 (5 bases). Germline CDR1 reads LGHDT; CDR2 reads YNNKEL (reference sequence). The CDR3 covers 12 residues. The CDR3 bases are TGTGCCAGCTATCCACACGATGGGGCATTCGTTTTT. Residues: CASYPHDGAFVF.

DNA of the CDR3: TGTGCCAGCAGTTCGACTAGCGGTGGAAACGAGCAGTACTTC. Residues: CASSSTSGGNEQYF. This chain uses TRBV27 with TRBJ2-7, with TRBD2 identical over 9 bases. V shed 4 bases, J shed 5 bases, and the junction held 6 bases outside the gene matches. Germline CDR1 is MNHEY and CDR2 is SMNVEV (reference sequence). This CDR3 has 14 residues.

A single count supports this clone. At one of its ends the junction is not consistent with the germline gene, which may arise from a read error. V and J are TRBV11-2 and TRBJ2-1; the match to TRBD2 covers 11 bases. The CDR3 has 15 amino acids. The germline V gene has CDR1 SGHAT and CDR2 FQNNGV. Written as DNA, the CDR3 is TGTGCCAGCAGTTTAGCGGGGGGGCCTAACAATGAGCAGTTCTTC. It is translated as CASSLAGGPNNEQFF.

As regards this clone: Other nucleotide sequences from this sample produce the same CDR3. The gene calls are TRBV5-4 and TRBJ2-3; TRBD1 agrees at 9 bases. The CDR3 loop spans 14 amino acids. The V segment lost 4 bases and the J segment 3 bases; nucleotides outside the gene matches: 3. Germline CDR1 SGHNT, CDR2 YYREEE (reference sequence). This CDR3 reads CASSPGQGTDTQYF. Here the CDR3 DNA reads TGTGCCAGCAGCCCGGGACAGGGAACAGATACGCAGTATTTT.

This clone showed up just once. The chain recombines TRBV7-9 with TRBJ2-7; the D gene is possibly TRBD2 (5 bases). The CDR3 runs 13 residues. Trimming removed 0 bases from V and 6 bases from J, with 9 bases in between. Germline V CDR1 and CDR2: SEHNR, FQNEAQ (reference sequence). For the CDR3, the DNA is TGTGCCAGCAGCTTAGCGGCTGAGGGCGAGCAGTACTTC. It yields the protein CASSLAAEGEQYF. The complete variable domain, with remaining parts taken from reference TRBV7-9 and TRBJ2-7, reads DTGVSQNPRHKITKRGQNVTFRCDPISEHNRLYWYRQTLGQGPEFLTYFQNEAQLEKSRLLSDRFSAERPKGSFSTLEIQRTEQGDSAMYLCASSLAAEGEQYFGPGTRLTVT.

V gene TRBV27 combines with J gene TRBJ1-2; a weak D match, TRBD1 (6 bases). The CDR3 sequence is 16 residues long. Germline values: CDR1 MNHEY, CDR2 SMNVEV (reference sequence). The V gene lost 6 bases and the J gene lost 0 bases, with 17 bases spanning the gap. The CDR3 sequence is CASSKTGTSANYGYTF. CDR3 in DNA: TGTGCCAGCAGCAAGACCGGGACATCAGCTAACTATGGCTACACCTTC.

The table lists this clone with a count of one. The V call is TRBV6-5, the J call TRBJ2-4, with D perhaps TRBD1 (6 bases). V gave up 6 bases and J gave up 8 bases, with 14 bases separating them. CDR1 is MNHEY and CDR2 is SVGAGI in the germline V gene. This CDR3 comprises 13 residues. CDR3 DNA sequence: TGTGCCAGCAGGTTAGAGAAGGGGGACATTCAGTACTTC. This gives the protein CASRLEKGDIQYF.

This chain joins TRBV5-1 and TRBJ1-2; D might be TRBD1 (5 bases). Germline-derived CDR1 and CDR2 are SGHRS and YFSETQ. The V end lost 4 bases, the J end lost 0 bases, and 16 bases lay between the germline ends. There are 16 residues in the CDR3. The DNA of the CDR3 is TGCGCCAGCAGCACCATTCTCAGGGAAGCTAACTATGGCTACACCTTC. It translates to CASSTILREANYGYTF. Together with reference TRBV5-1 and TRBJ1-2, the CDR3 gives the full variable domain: KAGVTQTPRYLIKTRGQQVTLSCSPISGHRSVSWYQQTPGQGLQFLFEYFSETQRNKGNFPGRFSGRQFSNSRSEMNVSTLELGDSALYLCASSTILREANYGYTFGSGTRLTVV.

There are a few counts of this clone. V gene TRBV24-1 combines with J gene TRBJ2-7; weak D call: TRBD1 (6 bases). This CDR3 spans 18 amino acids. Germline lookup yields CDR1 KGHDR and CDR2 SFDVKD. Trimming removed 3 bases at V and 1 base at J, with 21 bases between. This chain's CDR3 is CATSDQPGQMLLSYEQYF. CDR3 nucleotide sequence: TGTGCCACCAGTGATCAGCCGGGACAAATGCTTCTTTCCTACGAGCAGTACTTC.

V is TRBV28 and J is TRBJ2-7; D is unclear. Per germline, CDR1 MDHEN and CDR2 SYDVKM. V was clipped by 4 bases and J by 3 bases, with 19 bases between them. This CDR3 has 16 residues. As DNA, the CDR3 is TGTGCCAGCAGTTCATGGCGGTGGCGAACTAACTACGAGCAGTACTTC. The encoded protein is CASSSWRWRTNYEQYF.

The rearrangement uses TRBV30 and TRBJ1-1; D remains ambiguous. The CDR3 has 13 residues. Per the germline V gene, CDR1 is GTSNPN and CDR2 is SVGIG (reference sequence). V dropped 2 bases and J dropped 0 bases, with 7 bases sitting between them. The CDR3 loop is CAWSSTMNTEAFF. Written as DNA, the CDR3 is TGTGCCTGGAGTTCCACTATGAACACTGAAGCTTTCTTT.

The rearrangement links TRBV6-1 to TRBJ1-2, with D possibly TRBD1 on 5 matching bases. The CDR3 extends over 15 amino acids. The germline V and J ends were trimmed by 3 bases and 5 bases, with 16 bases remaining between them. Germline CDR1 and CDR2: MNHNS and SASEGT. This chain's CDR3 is CASSEGQYLKYGYTF. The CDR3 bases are TGTGCCAGCAGTGAGGGGCAGTACTTAAAATATGGCTACACCTTC.

CDR3 residues: CASSIGDRSNQPQHF. CDR3 coding DNA: TGTGCCAGTAGTATAGGGGACAGAAGCAATCAGCCCCAGCATTTT. V gene TRBV19 combines with J gene TRBJ1-5; 7 positions match TRBD1. V lost 1 base, J lost 1 base, and 1 base stayed unmatched. The CDR3 sequence is 15 residues long. From germline, CDR1 is LNHDA and CDR2 SQIVND (reference sequence). Using reference TRBV19 and TRBJ1-5 for the parts outside the CDR3, the full variable domain is DGGITQSPKYLFRKEGQNVTLSCEQNLNHDAMYWYRQDPGQGLRLIYYSQIVNDFQKGDIAEGYSVSREKKESFPLTVTSAQKNPTAFYLCASSIGDRSNQPQHFGDGTRLSIL.

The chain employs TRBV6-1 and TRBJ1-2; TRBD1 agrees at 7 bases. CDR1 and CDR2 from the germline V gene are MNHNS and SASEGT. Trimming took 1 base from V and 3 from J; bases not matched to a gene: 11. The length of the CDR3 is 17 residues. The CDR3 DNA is TGTGCCAGCAGTGAAGTAGGGACAGCGCCGTCCTACTATGGCTACACCTTC. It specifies CASSEVGTAPSYYGYTF.